The clone carrying this TCR beta chain was found a few times. The antigen remains unidentified. Germline values: CDR1 LGHDT, CDR2 YNNKEL (reference sequence). Trimming stripped 4 bases from V and 6 bases from J, with 9 bases between. CDR3 length: 12 residues. This entry is derived from a study of blood T cells in healthy people across ages. Study findings and constraints: Roughly linear age-related decline in beta diversity appeared, significant by age roughly 40. Greater diversity and more naive CD4+ cells were seen in long-lived donors than in aged donors.

A J-beta primer mix and a sample-barcoded 5' primer were used in a second PCR of roughly 6 to 11 cycles. TCRdb recomputed calls from the 5' RACE reads with MiXCR, one row per CDR3 protein. The table includes 380,000 or so distinct CDR3 sequences, roughly half detected once. The specimen was blood. The TCR originated in a man in his 60s in good health. This chain joins TRBV3-1 and TRBJ1-1, with D unclear. The CDR3 DNA is TGTGCCAGCAGCCGGAGCTCGGCTGAAGCTTTCTTT. This encodes CASSRSSAEAFF.